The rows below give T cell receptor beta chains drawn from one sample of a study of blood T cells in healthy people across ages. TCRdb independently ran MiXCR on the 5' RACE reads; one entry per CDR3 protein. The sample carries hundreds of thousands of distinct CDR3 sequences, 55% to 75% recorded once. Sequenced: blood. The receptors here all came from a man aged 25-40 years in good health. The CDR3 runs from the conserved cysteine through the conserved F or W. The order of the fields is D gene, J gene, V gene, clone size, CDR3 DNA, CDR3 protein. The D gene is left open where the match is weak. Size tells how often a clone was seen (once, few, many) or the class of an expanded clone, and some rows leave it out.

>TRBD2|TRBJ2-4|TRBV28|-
TGTGCCAGCAGCCCTAGCGGGGGGGCTGACATTCAGTACTTC
CASSPSGGADIQYF
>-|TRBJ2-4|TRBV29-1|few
TGCAGCGTTCTCCCTTTTTCGGACATTCAGTACTTC
CSVLPFSDIQYF
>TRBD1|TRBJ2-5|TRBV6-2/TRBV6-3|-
TGTGCCAGCAGCTACCAAACGGGACAGGGACCGTACCAAGAGACCCAGTACTTC
CASSYQTGQGPYQETQYF
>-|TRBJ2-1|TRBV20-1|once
TGCAGTGCTAGAGGGGCAGGGTTGAGTGAGCAGTTCTTC
CSARGAGLSEQFF
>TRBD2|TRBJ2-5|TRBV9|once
TGTGCCAGCAGCGCCAGCGGGAGCGTAAACAATGAGCAGTACTTC
CASSASGSVNNEQYF
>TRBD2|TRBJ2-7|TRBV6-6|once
TGTGCCAGCAGTTACAAGCGGGAGGGCTCCTACGAGCAGTACTTC
CASSYKREGSYEQYF
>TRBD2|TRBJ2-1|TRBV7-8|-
TGTGCCAGCAGCTCAACACAGACTAGCGGAGGTAATGAGCAGTTCTTC
CASSSTQTSGGNEQFF
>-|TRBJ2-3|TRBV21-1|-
TGTGCCAGCAGCCGGGCGCTGCCAAGTGGGGATACGCAGTATTTT
CASSRALPSGDTQYF
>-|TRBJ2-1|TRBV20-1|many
TGCAGTGCTTACTCTGGCTCCTACAATGAGCAGTTCTTC
CSAYSGSYNEQFF
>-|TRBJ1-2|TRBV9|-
TGTGCCAGCAGCGTAGCTGGGGGCGGTGGCTACACCTTC
CASSVAGGGGYTF
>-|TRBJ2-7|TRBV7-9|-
TGTGCCAGCAGCGGTCCGCCTCATGGCTACGAGCAGTACTTC
CASSGPPHGYEQYF